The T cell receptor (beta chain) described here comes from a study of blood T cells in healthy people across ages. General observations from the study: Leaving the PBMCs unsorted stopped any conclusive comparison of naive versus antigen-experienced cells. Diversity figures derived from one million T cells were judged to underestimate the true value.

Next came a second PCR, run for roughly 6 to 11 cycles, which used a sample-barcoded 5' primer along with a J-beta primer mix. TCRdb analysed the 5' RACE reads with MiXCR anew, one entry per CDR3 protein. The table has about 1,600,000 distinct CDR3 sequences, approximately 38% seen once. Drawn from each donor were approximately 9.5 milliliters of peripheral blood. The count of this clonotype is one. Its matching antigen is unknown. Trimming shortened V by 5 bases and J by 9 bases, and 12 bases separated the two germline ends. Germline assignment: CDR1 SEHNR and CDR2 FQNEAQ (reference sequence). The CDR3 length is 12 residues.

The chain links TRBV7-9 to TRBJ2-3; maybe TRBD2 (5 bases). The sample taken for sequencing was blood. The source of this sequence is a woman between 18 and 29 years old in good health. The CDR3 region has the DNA TGTGCCAGCAGCAGCTCCGAGGGAACGCAGTATTTT. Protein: CASSSSEGTQYF.